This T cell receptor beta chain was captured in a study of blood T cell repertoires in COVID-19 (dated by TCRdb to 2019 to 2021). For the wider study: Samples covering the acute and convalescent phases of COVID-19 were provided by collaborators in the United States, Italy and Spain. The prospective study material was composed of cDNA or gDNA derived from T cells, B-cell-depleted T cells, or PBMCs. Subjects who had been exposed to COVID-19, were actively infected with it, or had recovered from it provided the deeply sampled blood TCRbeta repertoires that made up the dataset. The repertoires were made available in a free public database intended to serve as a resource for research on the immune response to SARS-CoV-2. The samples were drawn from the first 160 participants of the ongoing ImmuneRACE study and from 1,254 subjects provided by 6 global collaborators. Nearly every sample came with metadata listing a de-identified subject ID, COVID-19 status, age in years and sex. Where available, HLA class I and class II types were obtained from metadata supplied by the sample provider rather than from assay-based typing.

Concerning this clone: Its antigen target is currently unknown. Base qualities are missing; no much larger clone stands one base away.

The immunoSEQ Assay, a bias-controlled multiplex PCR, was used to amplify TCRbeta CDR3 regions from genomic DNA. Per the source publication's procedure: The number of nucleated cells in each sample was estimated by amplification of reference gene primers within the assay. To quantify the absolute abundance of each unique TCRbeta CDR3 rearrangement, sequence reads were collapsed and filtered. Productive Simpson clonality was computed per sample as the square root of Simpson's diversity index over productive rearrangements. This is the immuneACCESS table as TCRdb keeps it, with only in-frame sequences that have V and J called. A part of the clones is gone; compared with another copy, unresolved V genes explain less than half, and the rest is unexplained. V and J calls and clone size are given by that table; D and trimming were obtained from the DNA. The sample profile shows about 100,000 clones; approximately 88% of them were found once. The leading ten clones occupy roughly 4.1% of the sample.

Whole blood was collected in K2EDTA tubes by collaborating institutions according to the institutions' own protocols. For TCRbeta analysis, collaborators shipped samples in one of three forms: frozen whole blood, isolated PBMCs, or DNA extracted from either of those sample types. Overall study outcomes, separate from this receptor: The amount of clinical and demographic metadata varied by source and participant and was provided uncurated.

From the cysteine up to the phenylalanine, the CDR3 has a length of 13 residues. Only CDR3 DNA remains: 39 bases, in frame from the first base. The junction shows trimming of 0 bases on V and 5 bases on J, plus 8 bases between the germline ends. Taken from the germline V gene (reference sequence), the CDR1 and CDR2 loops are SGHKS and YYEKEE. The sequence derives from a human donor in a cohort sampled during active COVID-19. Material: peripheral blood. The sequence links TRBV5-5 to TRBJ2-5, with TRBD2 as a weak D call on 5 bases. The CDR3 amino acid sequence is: CASSLALGETQYF. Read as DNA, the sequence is TGTGCCAGCAGCTTGGCACTAGGTGAGACCCAGTACTTC.